The 5 T cell receptor beta chains below come from one sample, sequenced in a study of blood T cell repertoires in COVID-19. Sequenced by immunoSEQ multiplex PCR; TCRdb stores in-frame clones only, minus some. Here the sample spans 90,000 to 110,000 clones, over 75% being singletons. Sequencing used peripheral blood. Receptors were obtained from a woman aged 45-65 years with acute or convalescent COVID-19.

Comment on this clone: Mismatch with germline at one junction end may stem from a read error. V and J are TRBV7-7 and TRBJ2-1; D is uncertain. The germline V gene encodes CDR1 SSHAT and CDR2 FNYEAQ (reference sequence). The CDR3 sequence is 13 residues long. The CDR3 coding sequence is TGTGCTAGCAGCTTAAGCCAAAACAATGAGCAGTTCTTC. This translates into CASSLSQNNEQFF.

The V and J genes are TRBV24-1 and TRBJ2-7, with a weak D call TRBD1 (7 bases). The V gene's germline CDR1 is KGHDR and CDR2 SFDVKD. The CDR3 runs 13 residues. The V and J ends lost 9 bases and 6 bases respectively, with 17 bases between them. The DNA for the CDR3 is TGTGCCACCTCACAGGGGACTCGGCCCGAGCAGTACTTC. It is translated as CATSQGTRPEQYF.

This chain joins TRBV6-2 or TRBV6-3 and TRBJ2-1; TRBD2 is a possible D gene (6 bases). Germline values: CDR1 MNHEY, CDR2 SVGEGT. The V end lost 5 bases, the J end lost 15 bases, and 17 bases lay between the germline ends. The CDR3 length is 12 residues. The CDR3 sequence: CASSPLSGEVFF. DNA for the CDR3: TGTGCCAGCAGTCCACTTAGCGGAGAGGTGTTCTTC.

The chain has TRBV4-1 and TRBJ1-4; TRBD1 agrees at 9 bases. CDR1 is MGHRA and CDR2 is YSYEKL in the germline V gene. CDR3 length: 15 amino acids. J gave up 7 bases and V 2 bases, and 5 bases lay outside the gene matches. DNA for the CDR3: TGCGCCAGCAGCCAACCCACAGGGGGCGGTGAAAAACTGTTTTTT. It codes for CASSQPTGGGEKLFF.

The genes are TRBV5-4 and TRBJ2-7, with D maybe TRBD2 (5 bases). CDR1 and CDR2 from the germline V gene are SGHNT and YYREEE (reference sequence). V was cut by 6 bases and J by 3 bases, with 19 bases left in between. The CDR3 totals 15 residues. The CDR3 sequence is CASTPSTGVNYEQYF. DNA for the CDR3: TGTGCCAGCACCCCCTCCACCGGGGTTAACTACGAGCAGTACTTC. Using reference TRBV5-4 and TRBJ2-7 for the parts outside the CDR3, the full variable domain is ETGVTQSPTHLIKTRGQQVTLRCSSQSGHNTVSWYQQALGQGPQFIFQYYREEENGRGNFPPRFSGLQFPNYSSELNVNALELDDSALYLCASTPSTGVNYEQYFGPGTRLTVT.